In its sample, the clone carrying this T cell receptor beta chain was seen a few times. Its antigen is not identified. The ends were cut back, 6 bases at V and 0 bases at J, with 12 bases in the middle. Germline V gene sequence: CDR1 MNHEY, CDR2 SMNVEV (reference sequence). The CDR3 totals 14 residues. Sample-barcoded 5' priming and a J-beta primer mix drove a second PCR of roughly 7 to 11 cycles. TCRdb fed the 5' RACE reads into MiXCR, producing one record per CDR3 protein. The sample holds around 1.5 million distinct CDR3 sequences; roughly 30% are singletons and the top ten take over 9%. Those donating, healthy Caucasian individuals from Russia, were aged roughly 6 to 100. A minimum of 7 million PBMCs was isolated per sample. This sample is drawn from a study of blood T cells in healthy people across ages. General observations from the study: A greater number of naive CD4+ cells and higher diversity distinguished long-lived donors from aged donors. TCR beta diversity per million T cells fell roughly linearly with age.

The receptor was derived from a woman in her 30s in good health. The chain carries TRBV27 and TRBJ2-7; perhaps D is TRBD1 or TRBD2 (5 bases each). The sequenced material came from blood. The CDR3 DNA follows: TGTGCCAGCAGCATCGGGGCCCACTCCTACGAGCAGTACTTC. It is translated as CASSIGAHSYEQYF.